These T cell receptor beta chains were read from a single sample in a study of blood T cell repertoires in COVID-19. This table comes from immunoSEQ multiplex PCR, and its TCRdb copy is limited to in-frame clones, with some not included. This sample has around 140,000 clones; roughly 81% occur once, and the top ten carry around 9.5%. Sequenced: peripheral blood. These receptor sequences come from a woman between 50 and 59 years old with active or convalescent COVID-19. The CDR3 runs from the conserved cysteine through the conserved F or W. A D gene is named only where the DNA matches it firmly. The size of a clone is reported for some rows only, either as once, few or many, or as a class for expanded clones.

D: NA
size: NA
V: TRBV25-1
J: TRBJ2-2
DNA: TGTGCCAGCAGTGAACTTACTGCGAACACCGGGGAGCTGTTTTTT
CDR3: CASSELTANTGELFF

D: TRBD1
size: NA
V: TRBV4-3
J: TRBJ1-2
DNA: TGCGCCAGCAGCCGGGACAGGGGGCAACGAGGCTACACCTTC
CDR3: CASSRDRGQRGYTF

D: TRBD2
size: NA
V: TRBV6-2/TRBV6-3
J: TRBJ2-1
DNA: TGTGCCAGCAGTTACACCAGCGGGACCTACAATGAGCAGTTCTTC
CDR3: CASSYTSGTYNEQFF

D: TRBD2
size: NA
V: TRBV4-3
J: TRBJ2-7
DNA: TGCGCCAGCAGCCAAGAGAGGCCGGGGGGGGTAAAGGCCTACGAGCAGTACTTC
CDR3: CASSQERPGGVKAYEQYF

D: TRBD1
size: NA
V: TRBV5-4
J: TRBJ2-1
DNA: TGTGCCAGCAGCTTGGAGACAGGGGTGGGGAATGAGCAGTTCTTC
CDR3: CASSLETGVGNEQFF

D: TRBD2
size: NA
V: TRBV10-3
J: TRBJ2-7
DNA: TGTGCCACCAAACCCGACTTAGCGGGAGGCGAGCAGTACTTC
CDR3: CATKPDLAGGEQYF

D: NA
size: NA
V: TRBV6-2/TRBV6-3
J: TRBJ1-1
DNA: TGTGCCAGCAGTTACTCGGGGGGCACTGAAGCTTTCTTT
CDR3: CASSYSGGTEAFF

D: TRBD2
size: NA
V: TRBV7-7
J: TRBJ2-1
DNA: TGTGCTAGCAGCCTTGGGGCTAGCGGGGGCGGGGAGCAGTTCTTC
CDR3: CASSLGASGGGEQFF

D: TRBD1
size: NA
V: TRBV25-1
J: TRBJ2-2
DNA: TGTGCCAGCACGGGAGGACAGGGGATGGCCGGGGAGCTGTTTTTT
CDR3: CASTGGQGMAGELFF

D: TRBD1
size: NA
V: TRBV7-2
J: TRBJ1-6
DNA: TGTGCCAGCAGCACACCGGACAGGGCCAATTCACCCCTCCACTTT
CDR3: CASSTPDRANSPLHF

D: TRBD2
size: NA
V: TRBV7-3
J: TRBJ2-5
DNA: TGTGCCAGCAGCCGTAGCGGGGGGGATCAAGAGACCCAGTACTTC
CDR3: CASSRSGGDQETQYF

D: NA
size: NA
V: TRBV4-3
J: TRBJ2-3
DNA: TGCGCCAGCAGCCAAGATGGAGAGACTTACGGAAGAGATACGCAGTATTTT
CDR3: CASSQDGETYGRDTQYF

D: TRBD1
size: once
V: TRBV7-9
J: TRBJ1-1
DNA: TGTGCCAGCAGCCCATCCGGGACAGGGAACACTGAAGCTTTCTTT
CDR3: CASSPSGTGNTEAFF

D: NA
size: NA
V: TRBV3-1/TRBV3-2
J: TRBJ2-3
DNA: TGTGCCAGCAGCCCGACTGAGGCAGATACGCAGTATTTT
CDR3: CASSPTEADTQYF

D: NA
size: NA
V: TRBV6-5
J: TRBJ1-2
DNA: TGTGCCAGCAGAAACCAGGGGCGGTCGAACTATGGCTACACCTTC
CDR3: CASRNQGRSNYGYTF

D: TRBD2
size: NA
V: TRBV30
J: TRBJ2-7
DNA: TGTGCCTGGAGGGACATTGGACTAGGGCGTTTGGTGCAGTACTTC
CDR3: CAWRDIGLGRLVQYF

D: NA
size: few
V: TRBV4-3
J: TRBJ1-3
DNA: TGCGCCAGCAGCCAAGATGCGATCTCTGGAAACACCATATATTTT
CDR3: CASSQDAISGNTIYF

D: TRBD1
size: few
V: TRBV6-5
J: TRBJ1-6
DNA: TGTGCCAGCAGTCGAGGACAGGGGCTAGGTTCACCCCTCCACTTT
CDR3: CASSRGQGLGSPLHF

D: NA
size: NA
V: TRBV7-2
J: TRBJ1-5
DNA: TGTGCCAGCAGCTTAGAGTCGGGAGGCAATCAGCCCCAGCATTTT
CDR3: CASSLESGGNQPQHF

D: NA
size: few
V: TRBV7-2
J: TRBJ1-2
DNA: TGTGCCGGCACGAAGCAAGGGGGATTAGGCTATGGCTACACCTTC
CDR3: CAGTKQGGLGYGYTF

D: TRBD1
size: NA
V: TRBV29-1
J: TRBJ1-2
DNA: TGCAGCGTTGAATCAGGGGGCGGCTACACCTTC
CDR3: CSVESGGGYTF

D: NA
size: NA
V: TRBV30
J: TRBJ2-7
DNA: TGTGCCTGGAGCCTATCCCTAGGCGGGGGCCTCTCCTACGAGCAGTACTTC
CDR3: CAWSLSLGGGLSYEQYF

D: NA
size: once
V: TRBV2
J: TRBJ2-1
DNA: TGTGCCAGCAGTGTTTTAGGACTAGGGGGTACACGCAATGAGCAGTTCTTC
CDR3: CASSVLGLGGTRNEQFF

D: TRBD2
size: NA
V: TRBV6-5
J: TRBJ2-5
DNA: TGTGCCAGCAGTTACAGAACCCGGGGGGTGACCCAGTACTTC
CDR3: CASSYRTRGVTQYF

D: TRBD1
size: NA
V: TRBV4-3
J: TRBJ2-7
DNA: TGCGCCAGCAGCCGCGCCGGGACAGGGGGGGACGAGCAGTACTTC
CDR3: CASSRAGTGGDEQYF

D: NA
size: NA
V: TRBV30
J: TRBJ2-3
DNA: TGTGCCTGGAGTTTCACAGTCACAGATACGCAGTATTTT
CDR3: CAWSFTVTDTQYF

D: NA
size: few
V: TRBV6-5
J: TRBJ1-1
DNA: TGTGCCAGCAGAGACAGGTGGAACACTGAAGCTTTCTTT
CDR3: CASRDRWNTEAFF

D: NA
size: NA
V: TRBV28
J: TRBJ1-4
DNA: TGCGCCAGTACAGGGACTGAAAAACTGTTTTTT
CDR3: CASTGTEKLFF

D: TRBD2
size: NA
V: TRBV11-2
J: TRBJ2-1
DNA: TGTGCCAGCAGCTGGACTAGCGGATACAATGAGCAGTTCTTC
CDR3: CASSWTSGYNEQFF

D: TRBD1
size: NA
V: TRBV3-1/TRBV3-2
J: TRBJ1-3
DNA: TGTGCCAGCAGCCAAGGACAGGGCTCTGGAAACACCATATATTTT
CDR3: CASSQGQGSGNTIYF

D: TRBD1
size: few
V: TRBV6-1
J: TRBJ1-3
DNA: TGTGCCAGCAGTGAAACTTCAGGGGGATCTGGAAACACCATATATTTT
CDR3: CASSETSGGSGNTIYF

D: TRBD2
size: few
V: TRBV6-2/TRBV6-3
J: TRBJ2-4
DNA: TGTGCCAGCAGACCTACTAGCGCCGACATTCAGTACTTC
CDR3: CASRPTSADIQYF

D: TRBD1
size: few
V: TRBV29-1
J: TRBJ1-2
DNA: TGCAGCGCTCAGACAGGGGCGGGCTATGGCTACACCTTC
CDR3: CSAQTGAGYGYTF

D: NA
size: NA
V: TRBV2
J: TRBJ1-2
DNA: TGTGCCAGCCGGGGAGGGTATGGCTACACCTTC
CDR3: CASRGGYGYTF

D: NA
size: NA
V: TRBV6-5
J: TRBJ2-7
DNA: TGTGCCAGCAGTTACGATCGACAGACTTACGAGCAGTACTTC
CDR3: CASSYDRQTYEQYF

D: NA
size: NA
V: TRBV6-6
J: TRBJ1-4
DNA: TGTGCCAGCAGTCACAGGGCAACTAATGAAAAACTGTTTTTT
CDR3: CASSHRATNEKLFF

D: NA
size: once
V: TRBV7-6
J: TRBJ2-2
DNA: TGTGCCAGCAGCTTAGGATCACAGGCCGGGGAGCTGTTTTTT
CDR3: CASSLGSQAGELFF

D: NA
size: NA
V: TRBV7-9
J: TRBJ1-2
DNA: TGTGCCAGCAGCCCTGGAGGGGGGGAACGGAGCTATGGCTACACCTTC
CDR3: CASSPGGGERSYGYTF

D: NA
size: once
V: TRBV7-8
J: TRBJ1-1
DNA: TGTGCCAGCAGCTTCACGGGACAGAACACTGAAGCTTTCTTT
CDR3: CASSFTGQNTEAFF

D: TRBD1
size: NA
V: TRBV7-9
J: TRBJ1-6
DNA: TGTGCCAGCAGCTTAGCCGACAGGGGGGGTTCACCCCTCCACTTT
CDR3: CASSLADRGGSPLHF

D: TRBD2
size: NA
V: TRBV30
J: TRBJ2-5
DNA: TGTGCCTGGAGGGGACTAGCAGGGACCCAGTACTTC
CDR3: CAWRGLAGTQYF

D: NA
size: NA
V: TRBV2
J: TRBJ1-4
DNA: TGTGCCAGCACTTTTGATGAAAAACTGTTTTTT
CDR3: CASTFDEKLFF

D: TRBD1
size: NA
V: TRBV6-5
J: TRBJ1-2
DNA: TGTGCCAGCAGCCCGGGACAGGTAACCTATGGCTACACCTTC
CDR3: CASSPGQVTYGYTF

D: TRBD1
size: NA
V: TRBV12-3/TRBV12-4
J: TRBJ1-4
DNA: TGTGCCAGCAGGCAGGGGGATAATGAAAAACTGTTTTTT
CDR3: CASRQGDNEKLFF

D: TRBD2
size: NA
V: TRBV7-2
J: TRBJ2-5
DNA: TGTGCCAGCAGGCCCACTAGCGGGGGGGCGGGAGAGACCCAGTACTTC
CDR3: CASRPTSGGAGETQYF

D: NA
size: NA
V: TRBV6-1
J: TRBJ2-4
DNA: TGTGCCAGCAGTGCACAGGGCCCTCTAGCCAAAAACATTCAGTACTTC
CDR3: CASSAQGPLAKNIQYF